The 24 T cell receptor beta chains listed next were all sequenced from one sample in a study of blood T cells in healthy people across ages. Alongside a J-beta primer mix, a sample-barcoded 5' primer served in a second PCR lasting about 7 to 12 cycles. A single record per CDR3 protein comes from TCRdb applying MiXCR to the 5' RACE reads. The table has fewer than 750,000 distinct CDR3 sequences, 40% to 55% seen once; the top ten hold approximately 25%. Sequenced input: blood. These TCRs come from a man older than 75 in good health.

This clonotype was found a few times. The chain joins TRBV20-1 to TRBJ2-7, with a tentative D call TRBD2 (6 bases). The CDR3 spans 15 residues. The germline CDR1 and CDR2 sequences are DFQATT and SNEGSKA (reference sequence). V was trimmed by 5 bases and J by 0 bases, leaving 17 bases between them. This chain's CDR3 is CSAGPSEISSYEQYF. In DNA, the CDR3 is TGCAGTGCTGGTCCTAGCGAGATTAGCTCCTACGAGCAGTACTTC.

The chain combines TRBV20-1 with TRBJ1-5; tentatively, D is TRBD1 (6 bases). Germline V gene sequence: CDR1 DFQATT, CDR2 SNEGSKA (reference sequence). Between the trimmed V and J ends, which lost 2 bases and 2 bases, there was a span of 7 bases. The CDR3 covers 13 residues. The CDR3: CSARPGGNQPQHF. The DNA for the CDR3 is TGCAGTGCTAGACCAGGGGGCAATCAGCCCCAGCATTTT.

V usage is TRBV10-3 and J usage is TRBJ2-1; D gene ambiguous. This CDR3 comprises 14 residues. Germline V CDR1 and CDR2: ENHRY, SYGVKD. Trimming removed 7 bases from V and 0 bases from J, with 10 bases in between. CDR3 DNA sequence: TGTGCCATCACGGCTCAAAGCTCCTACAATGAGCAGTTCTTC. As protein: CAITAQSSYNEQFF.

This clonotype occurred a few times. This sequence joins TRBV29-1 and TRBJ2-1; 9 bases fit TRBD1. This CDR3 is 13 amino acids long. Losses at the gene ends were 7 bases for V and 3 bases for J; bases not matched to a gene: 4. Germline V gene data show CDR1 as SQVTM and CDR2 as ANQGSEA. The CDR3 DNA reads as TGCAGCGGGGAGACAGGGGGCTACAATGAGCAGTTCTTC. Protein: CSGETGGYNEQFF.

This chain uses TRBV7-9 with TRBJ2-5; possibly TRBD1 or TRBD2 for D (7 bases each). Germline loops: CDR1 SEHNR, CDR2 FQNEAQ (reference sequence). Trimming cost V 0 bases and J 4 bases, with 15 bases left between them. There are 16 residues in the CDR3. This chain's CDR3 is CASSLAATGRGETQYF. The CDR3 coding sequence is TGTGCCAGCAGCTTAGCGGCGACAGGGAGGGGAGAGACCCAGTACTTC.

V and J are TRBV20-1 and TRBJ2-3; 8 bases fit TRBD2. The CDR3 is made up of 15 amino acids. Germline CDR1 and CDR2: DFQATT and SNEGSKA (reference sequence). V lost 6 bases and J lost 4; bases outside the gene matches: 12. The CDR3 nucleotides read TGCAGTGCCCTCTCCAGCGGGAGATGGGCAGATACGCAGTATTTT. Its translation: CSALSSGRWADTQYF.

V usage is TRBV20-1 and J usage is TRBJ1-2; D not resolved. V was shortened by 2 bases and J by 7 bases, with 14 bases between the two germline ends. The CDR3 sequence is 13 residues long. Per germline, CDR1 DFQATT and CDR2 SNEGSKA (reference sequence). CDR3 protein: CSARNPNRGGYTF. Written as DNA, the CDR3 is TGCAGTGCTAGAAACCCTAATCGGGGTGGCTACACCTTC.

The CDR3 region is CASSYSVTYDRGFSGELFF. The DNA of the CDR3 is TGTGCCAGCAGTTACTCGGTCACTTATGACAGGGGGTTTTCTGGGGAGCTGTTTTTT. This chain uses TRBV6-5 with TRBJ2-2; 9 nucleotides agree with TRBD1. The CDR3 has 19 amino acids. J lost 8 bases, V lost 0 bases, and 16 bases had no gene match. Germline CDR1 and CDR2: MNHEY and SVGAGI.

Note on this clonotype: This may be a read error: a much more frequent sequence differs by one nucleotide. V usage is TRBV6-5 and J usage is TRBJ2-1, with a possible D match to TRBD2 (5 bases). This CDR3 spans 14 amino acids. The germline gives CDR1 MNHEY, CDR2 SVGAGI. V was clipped by 4 bases and J by 6 bases, with 13 bases between them. The CDR3 here is CASSCSIEGNEQFF. Here the CDR3 DNA reads TGTGCCAGCAGTTGCTCGATTGAGGGCAATGAGCAGTTCTTC.

V and J are TRBV11-1 and TRBJ2-5; D gene unclear. Germline V gives CDR1 SGHAT, CDR2 FQDESV (reference sequence). The CDR3 runs to 13 residues. The V end was cut by 4 bases, the J end by 4 bases, with 10 bases between. CDR3 protein: CASSWTSVETQYF. The CDR3 DNA follows: TGTGCCAGCAGCTGGACGTCGGTAGAGACCCAGTACTTC. Full variable domain (rest looked up from reference TRBV11-1 and TRBJ2-5): EAEVAQSPRYKITEKSQAVAFWCDPISGHATLYWYRQILGQGPELLVQFQDESVVDDSQLPKDRFSAERLKGVDSTLKIQPAELGDSAMYLCASSWTSVETQYFGPGTRLLVL.

As to this clonotype: A much larger clonotype is one base distant, so this may be a read error. The chain joins TRBV6-5 to TRBJ1-6; tentatively, D is TRBD1 (5 bases). The CDR3 is made up of 15 amino acids. The germline CDR1 and CDR2 sequences are MNHEY and SVGAGI. The CDR3 loop is CASRDLGDGNSPPHF. As DNA, the CDR3 is TGTGCCAGCAGGGACCTAGGGGACGGTAATTCACCCCCCCACTTT.

This clonotype has only a few counts. The chain has TRBV3-1 and TRBJ2-1; TRBD1 is a possible D gene (7 bases). The CDR3 length is 16 residues. Germline lookup yields CDR1 LGHDT and CDR2 YNNKEL (reference sequence). V shed 1 base and J shed 10 bases, with 20 bases lying between them. DNA of the CDR3: TGTGCCAGCAGCCAAGGCGGGACAGAGCCCCTACGGGAGCAGTTCTTC. Protein sequence: CASSQGGTEPLREQFF.

This clonotype was seen ten or more times. The DNA for the CDR3 is TGCAGTGCTCTTAAGCGGGAGGGCTCCTACAATGAGCAGTTCTTC. This encodes CSALKREGSYNEQFF. This chain joins TRBV20-1 and TRBJ2-1, with 10 bases identical to TRBD2. The CDR3 contains 15 residues. Germline CDR1 DFQATT, CDR2 SNEGSKA (reference sequence). The V segment lost 5 bases and the J segment 0 bases; nucleotides outside the gene matches: 4.

About this clonotype itself: One junction end disagrees with the germline gene, perhaps due to a read error. This chain uses TRBV6-5 with TRBJ2-6; 7 bases map to TRBD1. Germline V gives CDR1 MNHEY, CDR2 SVGAGI. There are 15 residues in the CDR3. CDR3 nucleotide sequence: TGTGCCTCTCGGACAGGAGGTACTGGGACCAACGTCCTGACTTTC. Translation gives CASRTGGTGTNVLTF.

The J gene is TRBJ2-5, the V gene TRBV5-1; D gene uncertain. Germline V lookup: CDR1 SGHRS, CDR2 YFSETQ. This CDR3 spans 13 amino acids. Trimming pared 0 bases from V and 4 bases from J, leaving 7 bases between. For the CDR3, the DNA is TGCGCCAGCAGCTTGGTACGGTTAGAGACCCAGTACTTC. It specifies CASSLVRLETQYF.

This chain joins TRBV7-2 and TRBJ2-5, with D unclear. The J call is in doubt because the DNA end fits TRBJ2-7 better. This CDR3 comprises 15 residues. Germline V gene lookup returns CDR1 SGHTA and CDR2 FQGNSA. CDR3 DNA: TGTGCCAGCAGCTTAGGGAGTCGCGTAGCCTACGAGCAGTACTTC. Amino acids: CASSLGSRVAYEQYF.

As for this clonotype: This may stem from a read error, because a much larger clone lies one nucleotide away. In DNA, the CDR3 is TGTGCCATCAGTGAGGACGTCGGTGGAGGGGGGTCCTACGAGCAGTACTTC. This translates into CAISEDVGGGGSYEQYF. The chain combines TRBV10-3 with TRBJ2-7, with D perhaps being TRBD1 or TRBD2 (6 bases each). The ends were cut back, 2 bases at V and 1 base at J, with 18 bases in the middle. The germline V gene encodes CDR1 ENHRY and CDR2 SYGVKD. The CDR3 is 17 residues long.

V usage is TRBV20-1 and J usage is TRBJ2-7; perhaps TRBD2 as D (5 bases). This CDR3 comprises 14 residues. Trimming took 0 bases from V and 0 from J, leaving 9 bases between them. Germline V CDR1 and CDR2: DFQATT, SNEGSKA (reference sequence). This chain's CDR3 is CSAREAVSSYEQYF. The CDR3 DNA reads as TGCAGTGCTAGAGAAGCGGTGAGCTCCTACGAGCAGTACTTC.

This clonotype was seen only a few times. The V gene is TRBV28, the J gene TRBJ2-1; D is ambiguous. V was shortened by 4 bases and J by 4 bases, with 5 bases between the two germline ends. Germline loops: CDR1 MDHEN, CDR2 SYDVKM. The CDR3 spans 12 residues. CDR3 sequence reads: CASSSLYNEQFF. Written as DNA, the CDR3 is TGTGCCAGCAGTTCTTTATACAATGAGCAGTTCTTC. The full variable domain, in which reference TRBV28 and TRBJ2-1 provide the parts outside the CDR3, is DVKVTQSSRYLVKRTGEKVFLECVQDMDHENMFWYRQDPGLGLRLIYFSYDVKMKEKGDIPEGYSVSREKKERFSLILESASTNQTSMYLCASSSLYNEQFFGPGTRLTVL.

The chain recombines TRBV27 with TRBJ2-5; D may correspond to TRBD1 or TRBD2 (5 bases each). Germline V gives CDR1 MNHEY, CDR2 SMNVEV (reference sequence). Between the trimmed V and J ends, which lost 4 bases and 4 bases, there was a span of 10 bases. The CDR3 contains 13 residues. CDR3 sequence (DNA): TGTGCCAGCAGTTCCTTCGGGGCAGAGACCCAGTACTTC. This codes for CASSSFGAETQYF.

Many counts were recorded for this clonotype. The chain couples TRBV6-6 to TRBJ2-7, with a tentative D call TRBD2 (6 bases). Germline V gene lookup returns CDR1 MNHNY and CDR2 SVGAGI (reference sequence). The CDR3 runs to 13 residues. V was shortened by 2 bases and J by 5 bases, with 10 bases between the two germline ends. CDR3 sequence (DNA): TGTGCCAGCAGTTACCCGACTAGAAACGAGCAGTACTTC. Its protein product is CASSYPTRNEQYF.

In this sample, this clonotype turned up once. The gene calls are TRBV29-1 and TRBJ2-2, with D tentatively TRBD1 (5 bases). V lost 7 bases and J 7 bases, leaving 10 bases between the germline ends. Germline V gene sequence: CDR1 SQVTM, CDR2 ANQGSEA. The CDR3 spans 11 residues. The CDR3 nucleotides read TGCAGCGGGGGCTACTTCGGGGAGCTGTTTTTT. Translating it yields CSGGYFGELFF.

This clonotype was detected once. The chain employs TRBV3-1 and TRBJ2-5; D is unresolved. V was pared by 1 base and J by 5 bases, with 8 bases between. From germline, CDR1 is LGHDT and CDR2 YNNKEL (reference sequence). The CDR3 length is 13 residues. CDR3 region: CASSQVSLETQYF. The CDR3 DNA reads as TGTGCCAGCAGCCAAGTTAGTCTCGAGACCCAGTACTTC.

The chain links TRBV4-3 to TRBJ2-2; 11 bases match TRBD2. The CDR3 totals 16 residues. V shed 4 bases, J shed 1 base, and the junction held 2 bases outside the gene matches. The germline CDR1 and CDR2 sequences are LGHNA and YSLEER. The CDR3 coding sequence is TGCGCCAGCAGCCCAGGGACTAGCGGGAACACCGGGGAGCTGTTTTTT. Its protein product is CASSPGTSGNTGELFF.